One sample yielded the 21 T cell receptor beta chains listed below, sequenced in a study of cytomegalovirus exposure and HLA in healthy donors. With 60 Vbeta and 13 Jbeta primers, the PCR was carried out. Generated by immunoSEQ multiplex PCR, the TCRdb table keeps only in-frame clones and is missing some. Of approximately 100,000 clones in the sample, 80% to 90% were seen once. Input material: PBMCs. Receptors were obtained from a young woman in good health and CMV-seronegative.

The V gene is TRBV29-1, the J gene TRBJ1-2; 9 bases fit TRBD1. Germline trimming cut 1 base from V and 5 bases from J; bases unmatched to any gene: 5. CDR1 and CDR2 from the germline V gene are SQVTM and ANQGSEA. There are 14 residues in the CDR3. The CDR3 is CSVEGGQGNYGYTF. The CDR3 bases are TGCAGCGTTGAAGGGGGACAGGGAAATTATGGCTACACCTTC.

The chain recombines TRBV7-9 with TRBJ2-1; D is uncertain. Germline V gives CDR1 SEHNR, CDR2 FQNEAQ (reference sequence). The CDR3 has 15 residues. V shed 5 bases and J shed 0 bases, with 11 bases lying between them. The CDR3 nucleotides are TGTGCCAGCAGCCCCACCTCCAGCTCCTACAATGAGCAGTTCTTC. The encoded protein is CASSPTSSSYNEQFF. The full variable domain, with the rest looked up from reference TRBV7-9 and TRBJ2-1, is DTGVSQNPRHKITKRGQNVTFRCDPISEHNRLYWYRQTLGQGPEFLTYFQNEAQLEKSRLLSDRFSAERPKGSFSTLEIQRTEQGDSAMYLCASSPTSSSYNEQFFGPGTRLTVL.

The chain's CDR3 is CASSQDRAYEQYF. The CDR3 DNA reads as TGCGCCAGCAGCCAAGACAGGGCCTACGAGCAGTACTTC. V gene TRBV4-1 combines with J gene TRBJ2-7; the D gene is possibly TRBD1 (5 bases). The germline gives CDR1 MGHRA, CDR2 YSYEKL. This CDR3 contains 13 residues. V lost 0 bases and J lost 2, with 5 bases in between.

This clone was recorded only once. The rearrangement links TRBV6-6 to TRBJ2-5; 7 nucleotides line up with TRBD2. The assigned J gene may be wrong: the sequence end matches TRBJ2-7 better. The V gene's germline CDR1 is MNHNY and CDR2 SVGAGI (reference sequence). CDR3 length: 16 amino acids. The CDR3: CASSFGSGRGDYEQYF. CDR3 DNA sequence: TGTGCCAGCAGTTTCGGTAGCGGGCGCGGGGATTACGAGCAGTACTTC.

This chain uses TRBV7-3 with TRBJ2-5; TRBD2 matches 13 bases. The length of the CDR3 is 17 residues. Unmatched junction bases numbered 10, after V lost 4 bases and J lost 5 bases. CDR1 is SGHTA, CDR2 FQGTGA, per germline. CDR3 loop: CASSSGLAGSGGETQYF. The CDR3, as DNA: TGTGCCAGCAGCTCGGGACTAGCGGGGTCCGGGGGGGAGACCCAGTACTTC. The full variable domain, completed using reference TRBV7-3 and TRBJ2-5, is GAGVSQTPSNKVTEKGKYVELRCDPISGHTALYWYRQSLGQGPEFLIYFQGTGAADDSGLPNDRFFAVRPEGSVSTLKIQRTERGDSAVYLCASSSGLAGSGGETQYFGPGTRLLVL.

The chain carries TRBV4-1 and TRBJ2-1, with 9 bases lining up with TRBD2. The length of the CDR3 is 15 residues. Losses at the gene ends were 3 bases for V and 5 bases for J; bases not matched to a gene: 5. From germline, CDR1 is MGHRA and CDR2 YSYEKL. CDR3 sequence reads: CASSHRSGGNNEQFF. The CDR3 nucleotides are TGCGCCAGCAGCCATCGGAGCGGGGGGAACAATGAGCAGTTCTTC.

The chain uses TRBV11-2 and TRBJ1-2, with D possibly matching TRBD1 (5 bases). The CDR3 is 17 residues long. Trimming shortened V by 2 bases and J by 4 bases, and 20 bases separated the two germline ends. Germline CDR1 SGHAT, CDR2 FQNNGV. This CDR3 is CASSLRAYHSQGYGYTF. CDR3 DNA sequence: TGTGCCAGCAGCTTACGGGCGTATCACTCGCAGGGCTATGGCTACACCTTC.

This chain links TRBV6-1 with TRBJ1-4; D is undetermined. The germline CDR1 and CDR2 sequences are MNHNS and SASEGT. There are 15 residues in the CDR3. Trimming took 6 bases from V and 3 from J, leaving 14 bases between them. CDR3: CASSPKNLANEKLFF. The CDR3 DNA reads TGTGCCAGCAGCCCGAAAAACTTAGCTAATGAAAAACTGTTTTTT.

The chain employs TRBV5-1 and TRBJ2-3, with 14 nucleotides matching TRBD2. Unmatched junction bases numbered 4, after V lost 1 base and J lost 3 bases. Germline-derived CDR1 and CDR2 are SGHRS and YFSETQ. The CDR3 consists of 17 residues. The CDR3 DNA reads TGCGCCAGCAGCTTGAAGACTAGCGGGGGGGGGACAGATACGCAGTATTTT. This sequence encodes CASSLKTSGGGTDTQYF.

V gene TRBV15 combines with J gene TRBJ1-4; perhaps TRBD1 as D (5 bases). V gave up 0 bases and J gave up 8 bases, with 13 bases separating them. CDR1 and CDR2 from the germline V gene are LNHNV and YYDKDF (reference sequence). This CDR3 region has 15 residues. The CDR3 region has the DNA TGTGCCACCAGCAGAGACAGGGTTCTTATGGAAAAACTGTTTTTT. This sequence encodes CATSRDRVLMEKLFF. Complete variable domain (other parts from reference TRBV15 and TRBJ1-4): DAMVIQNPRYQVTQFGKPVTLSCSQTLNHNVMYWYQQKSSQAPKLLFHYYDKDFNNEADTPDNFQSRRPNTSFCFLDIRSPGLGDTAMYLCATSRDRVLMEKLFFGSGTQLSVL.

This sequence joins TRBV28 and TRBJ1-2; D is unclear. The CDR3 is made up of 12 amino acids. Germline CDR1 is MDHEN and CDR2 is SYDVKM. The V end was cut by 4 bases, the J end by 0 bases, with 3 bases between. The CDR3 nucleotides read TGTGCCAGCAGTTCCACTAACTATGGCTACACCTTC. This codes for CASSSTNYGYTF.

This chain connects TRBV19 to TRBJ1-4; D not resolved. Trimming left V 6 bases short and J 6 bases short, with 20 bases between. Germline CDR1 reads LNHDA; CDR2 reads SQIVND (reference sequence). The CDR3 totals 16 residues. The CDR3 bases are TGTGCCAGTAGCCCAGAGCGGATAGGAAATGATGAAAAACTGTTTTTT. Amino acid sequence: CASSPERIGNDEKLFF.

This rearrangement joins TRBV10-3 to TRBJ2-1; TRBD2 matches at 11 bases. J lost 4 bases, V lost 5 bases, and 7 bases had no gene match. Germline V gene sequence: CDR1 ENHRY, CDR2 SYGVKD. CDR3 size: 16 residues. The CDR3 is CAISKSGLAEYNEQFF. CDR3 DNA sequence: TGTGCCATCAGTAAATCGGGACTAGCGGAGTACAATGAGCAGTTCTTC.

The chain links TRBV7-9 to TRBJ1-1, with 9 bases lining up with TRBD1. V shed 1 base and J 2 bases; nucleotides not matched to a gene: 11. Germline V CDR1 and CDR2: SEHNR, FQNEAQ (reference sequence). The CDR3 has 18 amino acids. CDR3 protein: CASSLVRTGALPNTEAFF. The CDR3 coding sequence is TGTGCCAGCAGCTTAGTGAGGACAGGGGCCCTTCCTAACACTGAAGCTTTCTTT.

This CDR3 is CASSLSGTPGSGNTIYF. In DNA, the CDR3 is TGTGCCAGCAGCTTATCCGGGACACCCGGCTCTGGAAACACCATATATTTT. The chain is built from TRBV7-2 and TRBJ1-3, with D perhaps TRBD1 (6 bases). V was cut by 2 bases and J by 0 bases, with 14 bases left in between. Germline CDR1 and CDR2: SGHTA and FQGNSA. The CDR3 is 17 amino acids.

The chain has TRBV7-2 and TRBJ1-2; perhaps TRBD1 as D (5 bases). The length of the CDR3 is 15 residues. Germline assignment: CDR1 SGHTA and CDR2 FQGNSA. Trimming took 3 bases from V and 5 from J, leaving 16 bases between them. The CDR3 coding sequence is TGTGCCAGCAGCTTTCAAGGGGCAGGGCAATATGGCTACACCTTC. Encoded protein: CASSFQGAGQYGYTF.

The chain employs TRBV28 and TRBJ1-5; a possible D gene is TRBD1 (5 bases). The germline V gene encodes CDR1 MDHEN and CDR2 SYDVKM. The CDR3 is made up of 15 amino acids. Trimming stripped 7 bases from V and 5 bases from J, with 18 bases between. CDR3 loop: CASTFNRKRDQPQHF. Here the CDR3 DNA reads TGTGCCAGCACCTTTAACAGGAAACGGGATCAGCCCCAGCATTTT.

This clone was counted between two and nine times. V usage is TRBV5-6 and J usage is TRBJ2-7; a weak D match, TRBD2 (5 bases). Per germline, CDR1 SGHDT and CDR2 YYEEEE. The CDR3 has 14 residues. Trimming pared 1 base from V and 4 bases from J, leaving 12 bases between. CDR3 in DNA: TGTGCCAGCAGCTTGTACCTAGCCCAGTACGAGCAGTACTTC. Translated, it gives CASSLYLAQYEQYF.

V gene TRBV14 combines with J gene TRBJ1-4; a possible D gene is TRBD1 (5 bases). The CDR3 sequence is 14 residues long. V lost 1 base to trimming and J lost 13 bases, with 16 bases between them. CDR1 is SGHDN, CDR2 FVKESK, per germline. The CDR3 region has the DNA TGTGCCAGCAGCCAAGCGCCCGGAGGGGAAGGACTGTTTTTT. As protein: CASSQAPGGEGLFF.

The CDR3 protein is CASSQEYRANTEAFF. The CDR3 DNA sequence: TGTGCCAGCAGCCAAGAATACAGGGCGAACACTGAAGCTTTCTTT. This rearrangement joins TRBV4-2 to TRBJ1-1, with a possible D match to TRBD1 (6 bases). The V gene's germline CDR1 is LGHNA and CDR2 YNFKEQ. V was cut by 0 bases and J by 1 base, with 9 bases left in between. The CDR3 sequence is 15 residues long.

The chain recombines TRBV10-1 with TRBJ2-7; D may be TRBD1 (5 bases). Per the germline V gene, CDR1 is WNHNN and CDR2 is SYGVQD (reference sequence). The CDR3 has 14 amino acids. V was cut by 5 bases and J by 2 bases, with 13 bases left in between. The CDR3 region is CASSSTAMAYEQYF. CDR3 in DNA: TGCGCCAGCAGTTCGACAGCGATGGCCTACGAGCAGTACTTC.